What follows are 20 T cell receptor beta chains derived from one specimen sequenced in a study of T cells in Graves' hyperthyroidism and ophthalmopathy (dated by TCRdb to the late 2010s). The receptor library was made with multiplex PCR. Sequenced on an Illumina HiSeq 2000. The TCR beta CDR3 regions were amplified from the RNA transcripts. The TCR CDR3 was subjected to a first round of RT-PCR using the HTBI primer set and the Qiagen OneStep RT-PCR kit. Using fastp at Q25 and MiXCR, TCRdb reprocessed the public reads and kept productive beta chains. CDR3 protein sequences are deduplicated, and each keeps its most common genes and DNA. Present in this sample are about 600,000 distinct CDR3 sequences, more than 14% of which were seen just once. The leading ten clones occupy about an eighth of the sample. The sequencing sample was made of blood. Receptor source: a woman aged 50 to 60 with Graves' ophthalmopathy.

CDR3 in amino acids: CASSLGVPGGCFF. CDR3 bases: TGTGCCAGCAGTTTAGGGGTTCCCGGGGGCTGTTTTTTT. V and J are TRBV27 and TRBJ2-2; D is possibly TRBD1 or TRBD2 (6 bases each). The V gene lost 2 bases and the J gene lost 17 bases, with 18 bases spanning the gap. Germline CDR1 and CDR2: MNHEY and SMNVEV (reference sequence). The CDR3 is made up of 13 amino acids.

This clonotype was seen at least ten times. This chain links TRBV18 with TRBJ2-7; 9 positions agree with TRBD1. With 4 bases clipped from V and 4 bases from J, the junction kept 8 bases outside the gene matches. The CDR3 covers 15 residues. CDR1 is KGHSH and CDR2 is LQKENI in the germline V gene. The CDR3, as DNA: TGTGCCAGCTCACAAGGACAGGGGAAAATTTACGAGCAGTACTTC. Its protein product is CASSQGQGKIYEQYF.

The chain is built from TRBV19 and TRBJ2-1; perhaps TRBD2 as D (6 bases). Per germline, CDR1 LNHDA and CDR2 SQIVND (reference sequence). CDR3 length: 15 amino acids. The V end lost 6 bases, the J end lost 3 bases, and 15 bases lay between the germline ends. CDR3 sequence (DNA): TGTGCCAGTAGAGCGGGTGCGGCGTTCTACAATGAGCAGTTCTTC. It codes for CASRAGAAFYNEQFF.

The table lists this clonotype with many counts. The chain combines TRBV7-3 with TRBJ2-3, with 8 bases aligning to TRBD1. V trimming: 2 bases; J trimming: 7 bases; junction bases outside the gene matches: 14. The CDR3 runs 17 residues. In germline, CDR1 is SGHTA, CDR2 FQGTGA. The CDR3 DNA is TGTGCCAGCAGCTTAGGTCAGGGGGCGATGATCGCCAATACGCAGTATTTT. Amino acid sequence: CASSLGQGAMIANTQYF.

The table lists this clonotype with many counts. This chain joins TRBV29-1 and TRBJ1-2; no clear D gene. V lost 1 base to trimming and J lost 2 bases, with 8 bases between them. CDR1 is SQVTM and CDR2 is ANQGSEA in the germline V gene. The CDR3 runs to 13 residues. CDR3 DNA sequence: TGCAGCGTTGAAGGGAACAGAAACTATGGCTACACCTTC. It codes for CSVEGNRNYGYTF.

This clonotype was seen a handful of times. The CDR3 sequence is CASSQKVRGGTDTQYF. The CDR3 bases are TGTGCCAGCAGCCAGAAGGTTCGGGGCGGAACAGATACGCAGTATTTT. The chain joins TRBV7-3 to TRBJ2-3; either TRBD1 or TRBD2 may supply D (5 bases each). Trimming pared 5 bases from V and 3 bases from J, leaving 18 bases between. The CDR3 sequence is 16 residues long. Germline CDR1 is SGHTA and CDR2 is FQGTGA.

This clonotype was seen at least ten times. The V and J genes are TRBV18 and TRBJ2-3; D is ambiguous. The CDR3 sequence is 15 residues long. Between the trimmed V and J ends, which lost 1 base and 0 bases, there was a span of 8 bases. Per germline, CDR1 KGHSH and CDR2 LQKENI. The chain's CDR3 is CASSPRPGSTDTQYF. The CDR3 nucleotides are TGTGCCAGCTCACCACGGCCAGGCAGCACAGATACGCAGTATTTT.

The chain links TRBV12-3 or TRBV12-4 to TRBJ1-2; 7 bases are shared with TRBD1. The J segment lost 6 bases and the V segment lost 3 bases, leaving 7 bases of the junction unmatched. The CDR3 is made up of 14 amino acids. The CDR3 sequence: CASSLSTGKNGYTF. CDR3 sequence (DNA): TGTGCCAGCAGTTTGTCGACAGGGAAGAATGGCTACACCTTC.

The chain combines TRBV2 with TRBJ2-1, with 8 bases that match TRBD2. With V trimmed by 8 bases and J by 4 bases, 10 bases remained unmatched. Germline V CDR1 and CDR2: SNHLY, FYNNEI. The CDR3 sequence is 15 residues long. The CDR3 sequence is CASPGGGLGYNEQFF. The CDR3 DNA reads TGTGCCAGCCCCGGGGGGGGTCTGGGTTACAATGAGCAGTTCTTC.

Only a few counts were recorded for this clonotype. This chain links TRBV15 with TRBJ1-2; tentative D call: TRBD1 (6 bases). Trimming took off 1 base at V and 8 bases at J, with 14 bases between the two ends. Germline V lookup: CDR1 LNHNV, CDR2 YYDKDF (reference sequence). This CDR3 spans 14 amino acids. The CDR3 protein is CATSRVGQHEGYTF. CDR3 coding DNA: TGTGCCACCAGCAGAGTCGGACAGCACGAGGGCTACACCTTC.

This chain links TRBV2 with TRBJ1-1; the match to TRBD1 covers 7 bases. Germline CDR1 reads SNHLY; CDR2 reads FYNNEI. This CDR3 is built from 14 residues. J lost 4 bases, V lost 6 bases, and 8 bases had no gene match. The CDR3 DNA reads TGTGCCAGCAGGATGACAGGGTTTGGCACTGAAGCTTTCTTT. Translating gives CASRMTGFGTEAFF.

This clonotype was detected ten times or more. CDR3 amino acids: CASSVSHGNTEAFF. The CDR3 nucleotides are TGTGCCAGCAGCGTATCCCATGGGAACACTGAAGCTTTCTTT. This chain uses TRBV9 with TRBJ1-1; D is unresolved. Between the trimmed V and J ends, which lost 1 base and 1 base, there was a span of 8 bases. Germline V gene data show CDR1 as SGDLS and CDR2 as YYNGEE. The CDR3 loop spans 14 amino acids.

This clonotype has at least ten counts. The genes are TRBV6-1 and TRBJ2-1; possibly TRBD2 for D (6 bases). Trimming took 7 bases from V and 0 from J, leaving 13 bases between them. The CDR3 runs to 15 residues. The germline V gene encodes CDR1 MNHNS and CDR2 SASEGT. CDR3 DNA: TGTGCCAGCATCAATCCGGGACTCTCCTACAATGAGCAGTTCTTC. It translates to CASINPGLSYNEQFF.

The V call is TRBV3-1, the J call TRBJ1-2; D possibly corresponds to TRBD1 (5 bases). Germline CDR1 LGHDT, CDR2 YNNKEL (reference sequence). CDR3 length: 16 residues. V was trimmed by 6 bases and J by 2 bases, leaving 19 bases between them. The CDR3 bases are TGTGCCAGCAGACGAGGGCCGGGGCTGCAGAACTATGGCTACACCTTC. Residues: CASRRGPGLQNYGYTF.

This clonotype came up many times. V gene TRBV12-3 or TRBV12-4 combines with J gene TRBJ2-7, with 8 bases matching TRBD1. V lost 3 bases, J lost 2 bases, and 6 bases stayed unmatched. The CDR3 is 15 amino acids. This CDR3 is CASSFPGQGTYEQYF. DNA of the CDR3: TGTGCCAGCAGTTTTCCCGGACAGGGAACCTACGAGCAGTACTTC.

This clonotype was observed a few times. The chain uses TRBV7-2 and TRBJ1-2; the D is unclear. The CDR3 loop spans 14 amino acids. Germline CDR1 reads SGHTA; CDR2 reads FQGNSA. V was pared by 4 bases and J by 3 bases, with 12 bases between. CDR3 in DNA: TGTGCCAGCAGCTCCTGGCTAGGTCACTATGGCTACACCTTC. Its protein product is CASSSWLGHYGYTF.

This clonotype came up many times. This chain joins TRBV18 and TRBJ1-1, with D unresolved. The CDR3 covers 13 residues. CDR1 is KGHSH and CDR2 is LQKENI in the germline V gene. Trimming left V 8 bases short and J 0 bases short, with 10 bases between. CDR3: CASSPRVNTEAFF. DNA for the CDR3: TGTGCCAGCAGTCCTCGGGTGAACACTGAAGCTTTCTTT. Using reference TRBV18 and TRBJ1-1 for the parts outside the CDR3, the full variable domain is NAGVMQNPRHLVRRRGQEARLRCSPMKGHSHVYWYRQLPEEGLKFMVYLQKENIIDESGMPKERFSAEFPKEGPSILRIQQVVRGDSAAYFCASSPRVNTEAFFGQGTRLTVV.

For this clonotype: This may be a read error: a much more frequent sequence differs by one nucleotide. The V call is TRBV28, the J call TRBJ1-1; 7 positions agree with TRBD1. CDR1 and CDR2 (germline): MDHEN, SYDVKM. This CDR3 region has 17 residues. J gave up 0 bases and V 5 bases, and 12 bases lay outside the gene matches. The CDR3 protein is CASSMAGGKLMNTEAFF. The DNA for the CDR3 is TGTGCCAGCAGTATGGCAGGGGGGAAACTCATGAACACTGAAGCTTTCTTT.

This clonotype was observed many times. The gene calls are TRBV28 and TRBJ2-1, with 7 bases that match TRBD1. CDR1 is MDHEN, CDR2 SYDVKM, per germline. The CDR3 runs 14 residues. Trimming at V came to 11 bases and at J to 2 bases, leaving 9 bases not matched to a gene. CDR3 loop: CAALGQGAYNEQFF. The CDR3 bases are TGTGCCGCACTGGGGCAGGGGGCCTACAATGAGCAGTTCTTC.

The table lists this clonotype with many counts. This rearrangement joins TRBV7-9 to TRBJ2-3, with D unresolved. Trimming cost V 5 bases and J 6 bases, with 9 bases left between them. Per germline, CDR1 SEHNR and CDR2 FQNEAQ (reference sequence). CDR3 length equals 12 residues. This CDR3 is CASSRPPDTQYF. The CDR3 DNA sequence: TGTGCCAGCAGCCGACCCCCCGATACGCAGTATTTT.